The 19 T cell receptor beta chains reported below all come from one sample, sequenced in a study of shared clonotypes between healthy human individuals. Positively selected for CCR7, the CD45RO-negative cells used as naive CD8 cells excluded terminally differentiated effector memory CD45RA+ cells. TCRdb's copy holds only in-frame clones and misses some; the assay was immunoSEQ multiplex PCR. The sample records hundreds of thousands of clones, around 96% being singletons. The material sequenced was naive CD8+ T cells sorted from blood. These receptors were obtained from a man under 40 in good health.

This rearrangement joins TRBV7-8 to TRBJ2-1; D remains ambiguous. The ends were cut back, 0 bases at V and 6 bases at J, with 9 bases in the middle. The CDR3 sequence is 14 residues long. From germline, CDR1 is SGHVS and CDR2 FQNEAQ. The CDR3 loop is CASSLAPDFNEQFF. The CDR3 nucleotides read TGTGCCAGCAGCTTAGCCCCAGACTTCAATGAGCAGTTCTTC.

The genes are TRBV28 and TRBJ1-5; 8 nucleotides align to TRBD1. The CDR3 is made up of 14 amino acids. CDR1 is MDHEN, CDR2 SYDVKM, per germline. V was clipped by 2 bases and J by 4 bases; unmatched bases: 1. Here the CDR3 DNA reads TGTGCCAGCAGTTTAAGGACAGGGAATCAGCCCCAGCATTTT. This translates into CASSLRTGNQPQHF.

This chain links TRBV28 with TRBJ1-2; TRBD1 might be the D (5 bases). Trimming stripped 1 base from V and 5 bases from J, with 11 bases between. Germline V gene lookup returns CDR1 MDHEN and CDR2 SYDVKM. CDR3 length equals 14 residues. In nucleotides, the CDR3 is TGTGCCAGCAGTTTATTGGGGGTGAGGTATGGCTACACCTTC. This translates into CASSLLGVRYGYTF.

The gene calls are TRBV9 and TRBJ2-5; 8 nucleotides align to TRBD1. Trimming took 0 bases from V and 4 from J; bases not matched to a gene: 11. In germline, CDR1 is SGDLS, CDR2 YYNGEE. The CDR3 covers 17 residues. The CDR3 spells CASSVGGGQGARETQYF. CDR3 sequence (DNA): TGTGCCAGCAGCGTAGGTGGAGGCCAGGGGGCGCGAGAGACCCAGTACTTC.

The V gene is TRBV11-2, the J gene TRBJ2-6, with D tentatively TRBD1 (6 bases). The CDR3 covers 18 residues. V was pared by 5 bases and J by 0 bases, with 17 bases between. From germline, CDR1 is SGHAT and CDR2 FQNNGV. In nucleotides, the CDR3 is TGTGCCAGCAGCGTCACAGGGATAACCCTCTCTGGGGCCAACGTCCTGACTTTC. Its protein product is CASSVTGITLSGANVLTF.

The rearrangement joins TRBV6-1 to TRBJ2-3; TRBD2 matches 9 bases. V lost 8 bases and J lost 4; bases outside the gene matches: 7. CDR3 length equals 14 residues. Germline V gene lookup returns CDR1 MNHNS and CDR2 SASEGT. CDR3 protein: CASWIAGVPDTQYF. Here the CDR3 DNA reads TGTGCCAGCTGGATAGCGGGAGTCCCAGATACGCAGTATTTT.

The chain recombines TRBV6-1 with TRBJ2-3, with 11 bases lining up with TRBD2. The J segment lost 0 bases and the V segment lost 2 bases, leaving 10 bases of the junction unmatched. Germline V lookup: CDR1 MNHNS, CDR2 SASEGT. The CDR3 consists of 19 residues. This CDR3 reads CASSEFLLGTSGSTDTQYF. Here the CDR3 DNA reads TGTGCCAGCAGTGAATTCTTGCTCGGGACTAGCGGTAGCACAGATACGCAGTATTTT.

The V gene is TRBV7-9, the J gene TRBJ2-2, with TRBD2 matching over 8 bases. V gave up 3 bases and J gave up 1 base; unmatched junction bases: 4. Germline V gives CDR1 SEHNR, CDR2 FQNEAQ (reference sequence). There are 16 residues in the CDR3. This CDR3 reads CASSFQLAENTGELFF. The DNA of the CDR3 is TGTGCCAGCAGCTTCCAACTAGCGGAGAACACCGGGGAGCTGTTTTTT.

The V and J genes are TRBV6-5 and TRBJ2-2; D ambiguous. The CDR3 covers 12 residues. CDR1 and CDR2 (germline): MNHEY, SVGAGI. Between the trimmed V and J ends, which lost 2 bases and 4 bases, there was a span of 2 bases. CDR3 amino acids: CASSYLTGELFF. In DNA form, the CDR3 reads TGTGCCAGCAGTTACCTCACCGGGGAGCTGTTTTTT.

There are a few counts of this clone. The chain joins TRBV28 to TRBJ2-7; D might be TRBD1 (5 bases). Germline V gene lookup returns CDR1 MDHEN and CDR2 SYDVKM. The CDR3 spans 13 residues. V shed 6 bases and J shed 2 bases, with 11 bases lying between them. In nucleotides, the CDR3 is TGTGCCAGCAGGTCCGGACACACCTACGAGCAGTACTTC. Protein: CASRSGHTYEQYF.

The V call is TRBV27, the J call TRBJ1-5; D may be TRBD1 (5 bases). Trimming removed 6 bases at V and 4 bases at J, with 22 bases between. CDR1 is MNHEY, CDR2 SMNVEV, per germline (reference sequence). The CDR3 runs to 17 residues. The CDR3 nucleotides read TGTGCCAGCAGGCCCATCGGGGACGTTCTTAAGAATCAGCCCCAGCATTTT. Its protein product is CASRPIGDVLKNQPQHF.

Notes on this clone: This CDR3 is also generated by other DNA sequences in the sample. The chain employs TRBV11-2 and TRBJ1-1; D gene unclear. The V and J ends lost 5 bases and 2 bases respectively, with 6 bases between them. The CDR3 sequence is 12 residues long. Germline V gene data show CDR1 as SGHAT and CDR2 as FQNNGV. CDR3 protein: CASSPKNTEAFF. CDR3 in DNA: TGTGCCAGCAGCCCTAAAAACACTGAAGCTTTCTTT.

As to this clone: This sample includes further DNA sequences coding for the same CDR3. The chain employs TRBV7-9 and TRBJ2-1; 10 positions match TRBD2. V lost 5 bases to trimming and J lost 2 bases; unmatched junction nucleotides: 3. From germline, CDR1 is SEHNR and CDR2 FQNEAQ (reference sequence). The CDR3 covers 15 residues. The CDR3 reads CASSLTSGTYNEQFF. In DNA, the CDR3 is TGTGCCAGCAGCCTTACTAGCGGGACCTACAATGAGCAGTTCTTC. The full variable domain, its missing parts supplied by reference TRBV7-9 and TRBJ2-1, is DTGVSQNPRHKITKRGQNVTFRCDPISEHNRLYWYRQTLGQGPEFLTYFQNEAQLEKSRLLSDRFSAERPKGSFSTLEIQRTEQGDSAMYLCASSLTSGTYNEQFFGPGTRLTVL.

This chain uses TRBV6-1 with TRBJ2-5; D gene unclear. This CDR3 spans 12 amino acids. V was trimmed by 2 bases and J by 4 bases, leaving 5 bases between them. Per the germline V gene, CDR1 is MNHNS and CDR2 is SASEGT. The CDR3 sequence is CASSEWVETQYF. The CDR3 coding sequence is TGTGCCAGCAGTGAATGGGTAGAGACCCAGTACTTC.

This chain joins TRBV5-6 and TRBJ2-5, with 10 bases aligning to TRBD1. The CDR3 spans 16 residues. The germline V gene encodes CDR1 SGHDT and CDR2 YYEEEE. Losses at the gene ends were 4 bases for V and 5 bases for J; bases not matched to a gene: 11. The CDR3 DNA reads TGTGCCAGCAGCAGGCGGGACAGGGGTATCGGGGAGACCCAGTACTTC. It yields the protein CASSRRDRGIGETQYF. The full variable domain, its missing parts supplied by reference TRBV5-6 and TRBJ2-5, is DAGVTQSPTHLIKTRGQQVTLRCSPKSGHDTVSWYQQALGQGPQFIFQYYEEEERQRGNFPDRFSGHQFPNYSSELNVNALLLGDSALYLCASSRRDRGIGETQYFGPGTRLLVL.

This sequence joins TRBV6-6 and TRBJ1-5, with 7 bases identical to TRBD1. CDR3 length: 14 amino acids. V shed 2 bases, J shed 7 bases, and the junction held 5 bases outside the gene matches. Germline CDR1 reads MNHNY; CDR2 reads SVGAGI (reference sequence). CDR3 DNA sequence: TGTGCCAGCAGTTACGAACAGGGGTTGCAGCCCCAGCATTTT. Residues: CASSYEQGLQPQHF.

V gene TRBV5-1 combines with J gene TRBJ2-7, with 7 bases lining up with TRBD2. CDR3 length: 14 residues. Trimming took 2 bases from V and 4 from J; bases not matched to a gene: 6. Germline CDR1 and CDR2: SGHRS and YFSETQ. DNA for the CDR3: TGCGCCAGCAGCTTTGCGGGAGAGGGGTACGAGCAGTACTTC. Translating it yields CASSFAGEGYEQYF.

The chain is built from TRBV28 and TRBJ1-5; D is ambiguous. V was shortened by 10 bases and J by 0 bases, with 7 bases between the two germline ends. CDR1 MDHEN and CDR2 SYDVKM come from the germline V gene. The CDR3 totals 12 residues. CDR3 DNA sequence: TGTGCCAACCCACGTAGCAATCAGCCCCAGCATTTT. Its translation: CANPRSNQPQHF.

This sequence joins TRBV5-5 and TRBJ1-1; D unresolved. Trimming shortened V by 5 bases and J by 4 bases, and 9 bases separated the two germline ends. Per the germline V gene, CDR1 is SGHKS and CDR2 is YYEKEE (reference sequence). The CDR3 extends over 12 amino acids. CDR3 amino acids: CASRGVGTEAFF. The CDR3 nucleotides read TGTGCCAGCAGGGGCGTGGGCACTGAAGCTTTCTTT.